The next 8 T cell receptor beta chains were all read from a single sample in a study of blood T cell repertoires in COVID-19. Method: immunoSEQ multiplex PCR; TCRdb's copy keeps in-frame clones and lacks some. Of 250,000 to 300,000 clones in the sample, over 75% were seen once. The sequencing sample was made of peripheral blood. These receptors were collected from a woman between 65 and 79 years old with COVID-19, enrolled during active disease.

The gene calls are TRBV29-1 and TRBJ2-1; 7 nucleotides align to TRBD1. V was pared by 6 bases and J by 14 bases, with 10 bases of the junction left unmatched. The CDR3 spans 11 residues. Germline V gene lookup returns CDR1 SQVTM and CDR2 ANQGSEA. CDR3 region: CSVRNDRVEFF. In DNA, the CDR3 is TGCAGCGTCCGAAACGACAGGGTAGAGTTCTTC.

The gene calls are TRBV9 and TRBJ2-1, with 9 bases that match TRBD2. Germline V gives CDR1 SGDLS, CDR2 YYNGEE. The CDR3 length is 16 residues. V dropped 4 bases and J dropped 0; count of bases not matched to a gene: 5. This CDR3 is CASSFLAGPSYNEQFF. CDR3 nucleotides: TGTGCCAGCAGCTTCCTAGCGGGACCCTCCTACAATGAGCAGTTCTTC.

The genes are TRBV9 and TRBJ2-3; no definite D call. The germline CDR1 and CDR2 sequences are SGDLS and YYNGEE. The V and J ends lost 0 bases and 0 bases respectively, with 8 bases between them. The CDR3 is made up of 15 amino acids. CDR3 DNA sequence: TGTGCCAGCAGCGTAGCCCAGTGGAGCACAGATACGCAGTATTTT. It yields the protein CASSVAQWSTDTQYF.

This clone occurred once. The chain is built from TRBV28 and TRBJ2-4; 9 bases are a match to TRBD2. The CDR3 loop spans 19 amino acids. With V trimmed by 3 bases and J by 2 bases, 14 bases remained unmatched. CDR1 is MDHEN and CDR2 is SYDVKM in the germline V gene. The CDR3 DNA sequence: TGTGCCAGCAGTTTCCAGGGTAGCGGGAGAGGTATATCCAAAAACATTCAGTACTTC. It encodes CASSFQGSGRGISKNIQYF.

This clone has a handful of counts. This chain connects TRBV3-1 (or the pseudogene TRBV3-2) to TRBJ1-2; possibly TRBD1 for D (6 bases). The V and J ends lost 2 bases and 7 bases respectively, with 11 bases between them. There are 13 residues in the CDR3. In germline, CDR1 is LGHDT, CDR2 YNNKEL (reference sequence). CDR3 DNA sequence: TGTGCCAGCAGCCAAAACAGGGTGCGTGGCTACACCTTC. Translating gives CASSQNRVRGYTF.

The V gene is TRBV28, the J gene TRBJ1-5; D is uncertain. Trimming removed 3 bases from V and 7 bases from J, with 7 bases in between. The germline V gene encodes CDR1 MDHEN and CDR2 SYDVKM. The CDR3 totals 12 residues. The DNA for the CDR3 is TGTGCCAGCAGTTTGTCAGGACAGCCCCAGCATTTT. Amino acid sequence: CASSLSGQPQHF.

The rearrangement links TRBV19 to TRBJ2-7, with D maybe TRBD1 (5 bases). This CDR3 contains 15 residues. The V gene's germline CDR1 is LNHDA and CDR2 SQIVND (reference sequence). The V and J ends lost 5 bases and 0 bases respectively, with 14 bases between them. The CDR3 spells CASSASQGSSYEQYF. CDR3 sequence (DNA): TGTGCCAGTAGTGCCTCCCAGGGAAGCTCCTACGAGCAGTACTTC.

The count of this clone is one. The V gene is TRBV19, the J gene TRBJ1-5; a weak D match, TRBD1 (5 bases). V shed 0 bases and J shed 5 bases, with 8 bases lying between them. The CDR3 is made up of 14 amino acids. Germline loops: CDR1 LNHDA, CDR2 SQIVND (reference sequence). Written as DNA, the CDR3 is TGTGCCAGTAGTATAGATGGCAGGGATCAGCCCCAGCATTTT. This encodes CASSIDGRDQPQHF.